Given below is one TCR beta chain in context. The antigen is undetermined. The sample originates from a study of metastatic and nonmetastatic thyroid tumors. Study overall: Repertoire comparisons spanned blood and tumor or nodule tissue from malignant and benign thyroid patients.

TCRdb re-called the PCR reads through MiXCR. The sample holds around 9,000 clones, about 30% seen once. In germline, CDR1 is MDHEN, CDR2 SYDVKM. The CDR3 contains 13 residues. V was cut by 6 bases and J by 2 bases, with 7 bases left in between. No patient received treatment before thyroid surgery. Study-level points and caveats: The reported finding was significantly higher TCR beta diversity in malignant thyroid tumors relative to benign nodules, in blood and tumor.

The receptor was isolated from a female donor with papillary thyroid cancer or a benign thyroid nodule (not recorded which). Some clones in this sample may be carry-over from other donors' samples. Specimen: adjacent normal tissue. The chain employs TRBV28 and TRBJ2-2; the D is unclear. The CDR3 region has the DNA TGTGCCAGCAGCGCGGCAAACACCGGGGAGCTGTTTTTT. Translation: CASSAANTGELFF.